These 8 T cell receptor beta chains came from one sample sequenced in a study of PD-1 blockade in classical Hodgkin lymphoma. TCRdb keeps only in-frame clones here, not all; method: immunoSEQ multiplex PCR. The table shows 17,000 or so clones, with 60% to 75% occurring only once. Regarding time point: cycle 4 day 1 (C4D1), after around six weeks of nivolumab. Every one of the patients relapsed after autologous stem cell transplantation (brentuximab vedotin exposure was variable). The sample was peripheral blood mononuclear cells (PBMCs), taken before the fourth cycle of nivolumab. The receptors derive from a human donor with classical Hodgkin lymphoma.

This sequence joins TRBV5-1 and TRBJ2-3, with 8 bases lining up with TRBD1. This CDR3 contains 17 residues. The trim removed 3 bases at V and 1 base at J, leaving 10 bases unmatched. Germline V gene data show CDR1 as SGHRS and CDR2 as YFSETQ. The CDR3 region has the DNA TGCGCCAGCAGCTCCCGGGCCGGACAGGGACGCACAGATACGCAGTATTTT. This sequence encodes CASSSRAGQGRTDTQYF.

The rearrangement links TRBV28 to TRBJ1-5, with D possibly being TRBD1 (5 bases). The CDR3 contains 15 residues. The V gene's germline CDR1 is MDHEN and CDR2 SYDVKM. Trimming shortened V by 7 bases and J by 7 bases, and 20 bases separated the two germline ends. The CDR3 DNA sequence: TGTGCCAGCATCCCCTATGGGGGGGGAATCCAGCCCCAGCATTTT. This codes for CASIPYGGGIQPQHF.

This clone is deemed large. The genes are TRBV16 and TRBJ2-2; no clear D. Germline V lookup: CDR1 KGHSY, CDR2 FQNENV. This CDR3 is 12 amino acids long. V was pared by 2 bases and J by 5 bases, with 3 bases between. Here the CDR3 DNA reads TGTGCCAGCAGCCAAAGTACCGGGGAGCTGTTTTTT. Its translation: CASSQSTGELFF.

The chain has TRBV7-7 and TRBJ2-3; 8 nucleotides agree with TRBD1. Per germline, CDR1 SSHAT and CDR2 FNYEAQ (reference sequence). The J segment lost 3 bases and the V segment lost 5 bases, leaving 4 bases of the junction unmatched. This CDR3 is 14 amino acids long. The CDR3 region has the DNA TGTGCCAGCAGCCCCGGACAGGGAACAGATACGCAGTATTTT. Its translation is CASSPGQGTDTQYF.

The chain combines TRBV7-8 with TRBJ1-6; D remains unclear. CDR1 and CDR2 (germline): SGHVS, FQNEAQ. The V gene lost 1 base and the J gene lost 8 bases, with 12 bases spanning the gap. The CDR3 has 15 amino acids. In DNA, the CDR3 is TGTGCCAGCAGCTTAGTGTTAGGTGGTGATTCACCCCTCCACTTT. This encodes CASSLVLGGDSPLHF.

By share of the sample, this clone is medium-sized (0.01 to 0.1%). This chain uses TRBV7-8 with TRBJ2-7; 8 nucleotides match TRBD1. The junction had 12 bases not matched to a gene; V was cut back by 5 bases and J by 3 bases. The germline CDR1 and CDR2 sequences are SGHVS and FQNEAQ. The CDR3 is 16 residues long. CDR3 amino acids: CASSRFRGQAGYEQYF. The CDR3 coding sequence is TGTGCCAGCAGCCGATTTAGGGGACAGGCCGGCTACGAGCAGTACTTC.

Details on this clone: The same CDR3 also results from other DNA sequences found in this sample. The chain combines TRBV10-3 with TRBJ1-5; D call uncertain. Germline lookup yields CDR1 ENHRY and CDR2 SYGVKD. V lost 0 bases and J lost 5, with 5 bases in between. The CDR3 sequence is 13 residues long. The CDR3 sequence is CAISESVDQPQHF. The DNA for the CDR3 is TGTGCCATCAGTGAGTCTGTTGATCAGCCCCAGCATTTT.

This clone was recorded a few times. This chain uses TRBV10-3 with TRBJ1-3; D gene unclear. V was shortened by 5 bases and J by 0 bases, with 14 bases between the two germline ends. This CDR3 comprises 16 residues. Germline-derived CDR1 and CDR2 are ENHRY and SYGVKD. The CDR3 is CAISNGRGGSGNTIYF. The CDR3 DNA reads as TGTGCCATCAGTAACGGACGGGGTGGCTCTGGAAACACCATATATTTT.